Reported below is one T cell receptor (beta chain). Its antigen is as yet unknown. Germline CDR1 is ENHRY and CDR2 is SYGVKD. This CDR3 has 14 residues. This specimen comes from a study of post-analysis software for immune sequencing data. Whole-study context: The disease courses covered relapsing-remitting, secondary progressive and progressive-relapsing multiple sclerosis.

General study results and limits: Patients used several TRBV segments, including TRBV5-6, TRBV5-1 and TRBV20-1, more often than controls. With F measure, samples from one preparation batch clustered together strongly.

Prepared TCR beta cDNA libraries contained unique molecular identifiers. TCRdb re-called the PCR reads through MiXCR, storing one row per CDR3 protein. Here the sample spans some 700,000 distinct CDR3 sequences, around 64% being singletons. The chain carries TRBV10-3 and TRBJ2-5; 8 nucleotides align to TRBD2. TRBJ2-7 explains the end of the DNA better; the J call may be wrong. The material sequenced was blood. The sequence came from a girl aged 2 to 9 with multiple sclerosis. This CDR3 is CAIRQAGARGEQYF. CDR3 in DNA: TGTGCCATCAGGCAAGCGGGAGCGAGAGGCGAGCAGTACTTC.